This passage covers 15 T cell receptor beta chains from one sample sequenced in a study of cytomegalovirus exposure and HLA in healthy donors. Both 60 Vbeta primers and 13 Jbeta primers went into the PCR. Clones were read by immunoSEQ multiplex PCR, and TCRdb kept only the in-frame ones, dropping some. The sample comprises fewer than 200,000 clones, approximately 80% of which are singletons, and about 0.77% rests with the top ten. The sample was PBMCs. All receptors derive from a woman aged 18-35 years in good health and CMV-seronegative.

Only a few counts were recorded for this clone. The chain carries TRBV28 and TRBJ1-4; TRBD1 matches at 8 bases. The CDR3 length is 14 residues. Germline V gene sequence: CDR1 MDHEN, CDR2 SYDVKM. With 4 bases clipped from V and 7 bases from J, the junction kept 5 bases outside the gene matches. CDR3 loop: CASSSPGQAEKLFF. DNA of the CDR3: TGTGCCAGCAGTTCCCCGGGACAGGCTGAAAAACTGTTTTTT.

This clone was seen a few times. The J gene is TRBJ1-1, the V gene TRBV11-2; 12 bases match TRBD1. Looked up from germline, CDR1 is SGHAT and CDR2 is FQNNGV. V shed 5 bases and J 4 bases; nucleotides not matched to a gene: 11. CDR3 size: 17 residues. CDR3 coding DNA: TGTGCCAGCAGCAAAAGGGGACAGGGGGCTGGAAGCACTGAAGCTTTCTTT. This translates into CASSKRGQGAGSTEAFF. The full variable domain, completed using reference TRBV11-2 and TRBJ1-1, is EAGVAQSPRYKIIEKRQSVAFWCNPISGHATLYWYQQILGQGPKLLIQFQNNGVVDDSQLPKDRFSAERLKGVDSTLKIQPAKLEDSAVYLCASSKRGQGAGSTEAFFGQGTRLTVV.

Worth noting for this clone: The junction departs from the called germline gene at one end, perhaps through a read error. This chain uses TRBV6-5 with TRBJ2-7; TRBD1 matches 8 bases. The CDR3 consists of 15 residues. CDR1 is MNHEY, CDR2 SVGAGI, per germline. This CDR3 reads CVSSYGPRDRYEQYF. The CDR3 DNA reads as TGTGTCAGCAGTTACGGCCCGCGGGACAGGTACGAGCAGTACTTC.

This clone has only a few counts. This chain uses TRBV28 with TRBJ2-7; 9 bases agree with TRBD2. V shed 10 bases, J shed 3 bases, and the junction held 16 bases outside the gene matches. CDR1 is MDHEN and CDR2 is SYDVKM in the germline V gene. The CDR3 is 16 amino acids. CDR3 residues: CATHPSPGTSFYEQYF. The CDR3 DNA is TGTGCCACCCACCCCTCCCCCGGGACTAGCTTCTACGAGCAGTACTTC.

The rearrangement uses TRBV2 and TRBJ1-1, with 7 bases fitting TRBD1. The germline CDR1 and CDR2 sequences are SNHLY and FYNNEI. The CDR3 loop spans 13 amino acids. V was clipped by 6 bases and J by 2 bases; unmatched bases: 3. The CDR3 nucleotides read TGTGCCAGCAGGGGACAGCAAAACACTGAAGCTTTCTTT. Amino acid sequence: CASRGQQNTEAFF.

The J gene is TRBJ2-1, the V gene TRBV19; no definite D call. The CDR3 sequence is 12 residues long. The V and J ends lost 0 bases and 8 bases respectively, with 5 bases between them. CDR1 is LNHDA and CDR2 is SQIVND in the germline V gene (reference sequence). CDR3 amino acids: CASSIEGYEQFF. CDR3 nucleotide sequence: TGTGCCAGTAGTATAGAGGGCTATGAGCAGTTCTTC.

Only one count was recorded for this clone. The chain recombines TRBV9 with TRBJ2-1; 7 bases align to TRBD1. CDR1 and CDR2 from the germline V gene are SGDLS and YYNGEE. The V and J ends lost 6 bases and 7 bases, in that order; junction bases with no gene match: 31. CDR3 length equals 21 residues. CDR3 region: CASTRQGKHTPLPTASNEQFF. The CDR3 DNA sequence: TGTGCCAGCACCAGACAGGGCAAGCACACTCCATTACCTACGGCGTCTAATGAGCAGTTCTTC.

The chain is built from TRBV5-1 and TRBJ2-1, with 11 bases identical to TRBD2. The junction had 3 bases not matched to a gene; V was cut back by 0 bases and J by 7 bases. The CDR3 sequence is 15 residues long. CDR1 is SGHRS, CDR2 YFSETQ, per germline. The CDR3 loop reads CASSLALAGANEQFF. In DNA form, the CDR3 reads TGCGCCAGCAGCTTGGCACTAGCGGGAGCAAATGAGCAGTTCTTC.

The chain carries TRBV6-6 and TRBJ2-7; no definite D call. The germline V gene encodes CDR1 MNHNY and CDR2 SVGAGI (reference sequence). The CDR3 has 13 residues. Trimming took 2 bases from V and 3 from J, leaving 8 bases between them. The CDR3 DNA reads TGTGCCAGCAGTTACGAACAGAGCTACGAGCAGTACTTC. Protein sequence: CASSYEQSYEQYF.

This clone was seen a few times. This rearrangement joins TRBV27 to TRBJ2-7, with D possibly matching TRBD1 (6 bases). CDR3 length: 17 amino acids. From germline, CDR1 is MNHEY and CDR2 SMNVEV (reference sequence). V was clipped by 4 bases and J by 4 bases, with 23 bases between them. Here the CDR3 DNA reads TGTGCCAGCAGTTACAGGGCTCCATCACGGGGTCAATACGAGCAGTACTTC. It codes for CASSYRAPSRGQYEQYF.

The chain links TRBV28 to TRBJ1-1; tentatively, D is TRBD1 (5 bases). The CDR3 loop spans 14 amino acids. Germline V gives CDR1 MDHEN, CDR2 SYDVKM. V lost 6 bases to trimming and J lost 5 bases, with 16 bases between them. CDR3 in amino acids: CASSRIGGGTEAFF. Here the CDR3 DNA reads TGTGCCAGCAGCCGTATCGGGGGGGGGACTGAAGCTTTCTTT.

The CDR3 DNA sequence: TGTGCCAGCAGCTCCCGGGGGGGACGGATACACAATGAGCAGTTCTTC. Its translation is CASSSRGGRIHNEQFF. The gene calls are TRBV7-2 and TRBJ2-1, with 8 positions matching TRBD2. This CDR3 is built from 16 residues. Unmatched junction bases numbered 10, after V lost 4 bases and J lost 5 bases. Germline V CDR1 and CDR2: SGHTA, FQGNSA.

The chain employs TRBV7-2 and TRBJ1-5, with 9 nucleotides matching TRBD1. Germline CDR1 is SGHTA and CDR2 is FQGNSA. V dropped 3 bases and J dropped 1; count of bases not matched to a gene: 4. The CDR3 contains 16 residues. This chain's CDR3 is CASSLGTGRSNQPQHF. CDR3 nucleotide sequence: TGTGCCAGCAGCTTGGGGACAGGGAGGAGCAATCAGCCCCAGCATTTT.

The V gene is TRBV4-2, the J gene TRBJ2-3, with D tentatively TRBD1 (6 bases). Trimming removed 3 bases from V and 3 bases from J, with 13 bases in between. CDR1 is LGHNA, CDR2 YNFKEQ, per germline. The CDR3 runs to 15 residues. CDR3 protein: CASSHEGERTDTQYF. In DNA form, the CDR3 reads TGTGCCAGCAGCCACGAGGGGGAGCGGACAGATACGCAGTATTTT.

J is TRBJ2-1 and V is TRBV9; D ambiguous. The CDR3 has 14 amino acids. CDR1 is SGDLS, CDR2 YYNGEE, per germline. The V end lost 2 bases, the J end lost 5 bases, and 11 bases lay between the germline ends. Written as DNA, the CDR3 is TGTGCCAGCAGCGTCCGTTTCGAGAACAATGAGCAGTTCTTC. It yields the protein CASSVRFENNEQFF. Drawing the rest from reference TRBV9 and TRBJ2-1, the complete variable domain is DSGVTQTPKHLITATGQRVTLRCSPRSGDLSVYWYQQSLDQGLQFLIQYYNGEERAKGNILERFSAQQFPDLHSELNLSSLELGDSALYFCASSVRFENNEQFFGPGTRLTVL.